The 7 T cell receptor beta chains presented below share a single source sample, sequenced in a study of vaccination effects on CD4 cells after COVID-19. With the ViraFEST assay, the study expanded antigen-specific CD4+ T cells using viral peptide pools, then sequenced them. Cultured cells yielded isolated CD4+ T cells after 10 days. Infection with SARS-CoV-2 occurred in the person between March and December 2020, and PCR confirmed it. Antigen specificity for these receptors is unknown. Profiling relied on immunoSEQ multiplex PCR, and the TCRdb table lists in-frame clones only, not all of them. The sample consists of tens of thousands of clones, roughly 77% of them appearing once. The sample in question was CD4+ T cells from PBMCs cultured with HIV peptides, obtained before COVID-19 vaccination. The subset here: HIV-1 Nef peptide pool negative control/reference culture. These receptors were taken from a human donor who had a prior SARS-CoV-2 infection.

This clone was counted only a few times. The chain couples TRBV5-8 to TRBJ2-2; possible D gene TRBD1, 5 bases. The CDR3 is made up of 12 amino acids. The germline V and J ends were trimmed by 2 bases and 7 bases, with 6 bases remaining between them. CDR1 is SGHTS and CDR2 is YDEGEE in the germline V gene. The CDR3 region is CASSFRGGELFF. The CDR3 DNA reads as TGTGCCAGCAGCTTTAGGGGCGGGGAGCTGTTTTTT. Full variable domain (remainder filled in from reference TRBV5-8 and TRBJ2-2): EAGVTQSPTHLIKTRGQQATLRCSPISGHTSVYWYQQALGLGLQFLLWYDEGEERNRGNFPPRFSGRQFPNYSSELNVNALELEDSALYLCASSFRGGELFFGEGSRLTVL.

Here the CDR3 reads CATSDLRQGDVNEQFF. CDR3 coding DNA: TGTGCCACCAGTGACCTTAGACAGGGTGATGTTAATGAGCAGTTCTTC. The V gene is TRBV24-1, the J gene TRBJ2-1, with 7 bases aligning to TRBD1. The CDR3 covers 16 residues. CDR1 and CDR2 (germline): KGHDR, SFDVKD. J gave up 7 bases and V 4 bases, and 12 bases lay outside the gene matches.

The gene calls are TRBV20-1 and TRBJ1-1; 9 positions match TRBD1. The V and J ends lost 3 bases and 3 bases, in that order; junction bases with no gene match: 2. This CDR3 is 13 amino acids long. Per the germline V gene, CDR1 is DFQATT and CDR2 is SNEGSKA (reference sequence). CDR3 protein: CSASRTGDTEAFF. In nucleotides, the CDR3 is TGCAGTGCTAGTAGGACAGGGGACACTGAAGCTTTCTTT.

This chain joins TRBV7-2 and TRBJ2-1; D remains unclear. This CDR3 has 12 amino acids. Trimming took 2 bases from V and 12 from J, leaving 11 bases between them. CDR1 and CDR2 (germline): SGHTA, FQGNSA. CDR3 amino acids: CASSLHYTRQFF. The CDR3 region has the DNA TGTGCCAGCAGCTTACACTACACTCGGCAGTTCTTC.

The rearrangement joins TRBV5-1 to TRBJ2-1; 10 nucleotides line up with TRBD1. Germline CDR1 reads SGHRS; CDR2 reads YFSETQ. There are 17 residues in the CDR3. V lost 0 bases, J lost 2 bases, and 5 bases stayed unmatched. CDR3 loop: CASSLGYGQGAYNEQFF. The CDR3 region has the DNA TGCGCCAGCAGCTTGGGATATGGACAGGGGGCCTACAATGAGCAGTTCTTC.

The chain links TRBV6-2 or TRBV6-3 to TRBJ2-7; 14 nucleotides match TRBD2. V lost 4 bases to trimming and J lost 4 bases; unmatched junction nucleotides: 12. The CDR3 extends over 18 amino acids. Germline loops: CDR1 MNHEY, CDR2 SVGEGT. CDR3 bases: TGTGCCAGCAGTTCCACCGGACTAGCGGGAGGATTCCGGTACGAGCAGTACTTC. This gives the protein CASSSTGLAGGFRYEQYF.

This clone was recorded once. The rearrangement links TRBV5-1 to TRBJ2-3; D is unresolved. The CDR3 has 14 residues. Germline-derived CDR1 and CDR2 are SGHRS and YFSETQ. V gave up 4 bases and J gave up 0 bases, with 9 bases separating them. The chain's CDR3 is CASSIRASTDTQYF. Here the CDR3 DNA reads TGCGCCAGCAGCATCCGGGCTAGCACAGATACGCAGTATTTT.